In this sample, the clone carrying this T cell receptor beta chain turned up a few times. What it recognizes is unknown. The source of the sample is a study of blood T cells in healthy people across ages. Study conclusions and caveats: Greater diversity and more naive CD4+ cells were seen in long-lived donors than in aged donors.

The CDR3 loop spans 11 amino acids. CDR1 is MDHEN, CDR2 SYDVKM, per germline. V gave up 6 bases and J gave up 15 bases; unmatched junction bases: 6. The second PCR ran about 6 to 11 cycles with a sample-barcoded 5' primer and J-beta primers. In TCRdb, the 5' RACE reads were re-called with MiXCR into one record per CDR3 protein. The table has 800,000 or so distinct CDR3 sequences, 20% to 30% seen once. This sample also appeared in a second study, on T cells of mothers and their children. That paper adds: Material was donated by three healthy Caucasian mothers and their six children.

The TCR comes from a boy aged 5-17 years in good health. The rearrangement uses TRBV28 and TRBJ2-4; TRBD1 aligns across 9 bases. Sequencing input: blood. The CDR3 spells CASSGQGLWYF. The CDR3 DNA sequence: TGTGCCAGCAGCGGACAGGGGTTGTGGTACTTC.